The clone carrying this TCR beta chain was detected a few times. The V segment lost 2 bases and the J segment 4 bases; nucleotides outside the gene matches: 3. The CDR3 spans 15 residues. Germline V gives CDR1 SGHRS, CDR2 YFSETQ. These data come from a study of blood T cell repertoires in COVID-19. The repertoire was sequenced with immunoSEQ multiplex PCR; TCRdb's copy has only in-frame clones and lacks some. The sample yields almost 250,000 clones, around 86% seen once. The J gene is TRBJ2-2, the V gene TRBV5-1; 9 bases line up with TRBD1. This sequence was found in a woman aged 55-75 years who had recovered from COVID-19. The specimen sequenced was peripheral blood. This chain's CDR3 is CASSFVTGGTGELFF. DNA for the CDR3: TGCGCCAGCAGCTTCGTGACAGGGGGCACCGGGGAGCTGTTTTTT.